The sequence of this T cell receptor beta chain was determined in a study of cytomegalovirus exposure and HLA in healthy donors. The PCR used 60 Vbeta and 13 Jbeta primers. The protocol was immunoSEQ multiplex PCR, while the TCRdb copy is restricted to in-frame clones and leaves out a portion. The sample has some 210,000 clones; around four fifths are singletons. The study's findings and limits: HLA restriction was apparent for most CMV-associated TCR beta chains in a later analysis.

V was pared by 4 bases and J by 3 bases, with 16 bases between. CDR1 and CDR2 (germline): SGHNT, YYREEE (reference sequence). This CDR3 spans 15 amino acids. A note on this clone: Its antigen is unidentified.

This sequence originates from a male donor in good health and CMV-seronegative. Sequencing was carried out using PBMCs. V is TRBV5-4 and J is TRBJ2-5; D remains ambiguous. The CDR3: CASSPTWSRKETQYF. The DNA of the CDR3 is TGTGCCAGCAGCCCAACATGGTCGAGGAAAGAGACCCAGTACTTC. The variable domain in full, with the rest retrieved from reference TRBV5-4 and TRBJ2-5, is ETGVTQSPTHLIKTRGQQVTLRCSSQSGHNTVSWYQQALGQGPQFIFQYYREEENGRGNFPPRFSGLQFPNYSSELNVNALELDDSALYLCASSPTWSRKETQYFGPGTRLLVL.